Listed here are 27 T cell receptor beta chains from one sample, sequenced in a study of CD8 T cells in Susac syndrome (dated by TCRdb to about 2019). Libraries were built with the immunoSEQ multiplex PCR assay. RNA was extracted using the RNeasy kit, and roughly 0.5 to 1 microgram was reverse transcribed with random hexamers. Through fastp at Q25 and MiXCR, TCRdb rebuilt clones from the public reads, retaining in-frame beta chains. Here each entry gathers all rows of one CDR3 protein and keeps the most common genes and DNA. Counted in this sample were some 180,000 distinct CDR3 sequences; approximately 93% of them appeared once. The ten largest clonotypes hold 0.09% to 0.12% of the sample. Sequenced: CD4+ T cells from PBMCs. These receptors came from a human donor in good health.

The chain employs TRBV20-1 and TRBJ2-2; 7 bases match TRBD1. The CDR3 consists of 14 residues. Germline V gene data show CDR1 as DFQATT and CDR2 as SNEGSKA (reference sequence). Trimming at V came to 8 bases and at J to 3 bases, leaving 9 bases not matched to a gene. The CDR3 nucleotides are TGCAGTACGCTAGACAGGGTGGACACCGGGGAGCTGTTTTTT. This gives the protein CSTLDRVDTGELFF.

This clonotype was seen just once. J is TRBJ2-3 and V is TRBV10-3; D uncertain. The CDR3 sequence is 11 residues long. The germline V and J ends were trimmed by 4 bases and 6 bases, with 5 bases remaining between them. CDR1 and CDR2 from the germline V gene are ENHRY and SYGVKD. CDR3 sequence (DNA): TGTGCCATCAGTGTTAGCGATACGCAGTATTTT. Amino acids: CAISVSDTQYF.

This sequence joins TRBV20-1 and TRBJ2-7; no clear D gene. This CDR3 has 14 amino acids. V lost 6 bases to trimming and J lost 5 bases, with 20 bases between them. CDR1 and CDR2 (germline): DFQATT, SNEGSKA (reference sequence). In DNA, the CDR3 is TGCAGTGCCCCCCGCCTAATCCAACCCCACGAGCAGTACTTC. It is translated as CSAPRLIQPHEQYF.

The V gene is TRBV7-2, the J gene TRBJ1-3, with unresolved D. The CDR3 runs to 16 residues. The germline V gene has CDR1 SGHTA and CDR2 FQGNSA. The germline V and J ends were trimmed by 1 base and 0 bases, with 10 bases remaining between them. CDR3 region: CASSLEGFFSGNTIYF. Here the CDR3 DNA reads TGTGCCAGCAGCTTAGAAGGCTTCTTCTCTGGAAACACCATATATTTT.

The chain is built from TRBV7-9 and TRBJ1-2; 7 bases are shared with TRBD1. CDR3 length: 13 residues. Germline-derived CDR1 and CDR2 are SEHNR and FQNEAQ (reference sequence). Germline trimming cut 6 bases from V and 8 bases from J; bases unmatched to any gene: 9. DNA of the CDR3: TGTGCCAGCAGTCCAATCACAGGGGACGGCTACACCTTC. Translation gives CASSPITGDGYTF.

The V and J genes are TRBV12-3 or TRBV12-4 and TRBJ2-3; D may match TRBD1 or TRBD2 (6 bases each). This CDR3 is 15 amino acids long. V was trimmed by 9 bases and J by 0 bases, leaving 16 bases between them. CDR3 sequence: CASSGDTGSTDTQYF. CDR3 bases: TGTGCCAGTTCGGGGGACACTGGTAGCACAGATACGCAGTATTTT.

J is TRBJ2-1 and V is TRBV7-2; maybe TRBD2 (6 bases). Germline CDR1 reads SGHTA; CDR2 reads FQGNSA. V lost 0 bases to trimming and J lost 3 bases, with 12 bases between them. This CDR3 region has 16 residues. The CDR3 loop is CASSLATGTGYNEQFF. For the CDR3, the DNA is TGTGCCAGCAGCTTAGCCACCGGGACTGGCTACAATGAGCAGTTCTTC.

V usage is TRBV29-1 and J usage is TRBJ1-2; maybe TRBD1 (6 bases). CDR1 and CDR2 (germline): SQVTM, ANQGSEA. CDR3 size: 13 residues. The ends were cut back, 1 base at V and 4 bases at J, with 10 bases in the middle. The CDR3 region has the DNA TGCAGCGTTGAAGGGGGGCCGGGCTATGGCTACACCTTC. It is translated as CSVEGGPGYGYTF.

The chain recombines TRBV4-2 with TRBJ1-5; D is unclear. The germline V gene has CDR1 LGHNA and CDR2 YNFKEQ. The CDR3 consists of 16 residues. V gave up 2 bases and J gave up 7 bases, with 18 bases separating them. CDR3 DNA: TGTGCCAGCAGCCAATGGTCGAGTGGGCTAGGGCAGCCCCAGCATTTT. Its translation: CASSQWSSGLGQPQHF.

This chain connects TRBV29-1 to TRBJ2-5; TRBD1 matches at 8 bases. The length of the CDR3 is 14 residues. Germline CDR1 is SQVTM and CDR2 is ANQGSEA. V shed 7 bases and J 5 bases; nucleotides not matched to a gene: 12. CDR3 nucleotides: TGCAGCGGACAGGGGATAGGTGGCGTGGAGACCCAGTACTTC. Translated: CSGQGIGGVETQYF.

V is TRBV28 and J is TRBJ1-2; D might be TRBD1 (6 bases). This CDR3 has 14 amino acids. CDR1 is MDHEN and CDR2 is SYDVKM in the germline V gene. Trimming removed 2 bases at V and 8 bases at J, with 15 bases between. In DNA, the CDR3 is TGTGCCAGCAGTTTAGTCGGACAGTTAGGCGGCTACACCTTC. Amino acids: CASSLVGQLGGYTF.

The V call is TRBV29-1, the J call TRBJ2-2, with a possible D match to TRBD1 (5 bases). CDR1 SQVTM and CDR2 ANQGSEA come from the germline V gene. V shed 7 bases and J shed 0 bases, with 12 bases lying between them. The CDR3 spans 14 residues. This CDR3 is CSAQEQPNTGELFF. DNA for the CDR3: TGCAGCGCACAGGAGCAACCGAACACCGGGGAGCTGTTTTTT.

V and J are TRBV3-1 and TRBJ1-1; D gene unclear. V dropped 6 bases and J dropped 0 bases, with 11 bases sitting between them. Germline CDR1 reads LGHDT; CDR2 reads YNNKEL (reference sequence). The CDR3 has 14 amino acids. Here the CDR3 reads CASRPGRMNTEAFF. CDR3 sequence (DNA): TGTGCCAGCAGACCCGGACGAATGAACACTGAAGCTTTCTTT.

This clonotype was counted a single time. V and J are TRBV10-3 and TRBJ2-6; the D is unclear. From germline, CDR1 is ENHRY and CDR2 SYGVKD. This CDR3 comprises 18 residues. Trimming took off 4 bases at V and 2 bases at J, with 18 bases between the two ends. In DNA form, the CDR3 reads TGTGCCATCAGTGCGAGTAGCATAGCAGGAGCTGGGGCCAACGTCCTGACTTTC. Translated: CAISASSIAGAGANVLTF.

The chain combines TRBV7-6 with TRBJ2-7; TRBD2 might be the D (7 bases). V dropped 4 bases and J dropped 2 bases, with 15 bases sitting between them. The CDR3 covers 15 residues. The V gene's germline CDR1 is SGHVS and CDR2 FNYEAQ. Here the CDR3 DNA reads TGTGCCAGCAGCTCCACGGGGGCGGGGGCCTACGAGCAGTACTTC. It translates to CASSSTGAGAYEQYF.

The CDR3 DNA sequence: TGTGCCACCAGTGATTTGCGGGGTGGAGAAGAGACCCAGTACTTC. Protein sequence: CATSDLRGGEETQYF. The J gene is TRBJ2-5, the V gene TRBV24-1; possible D gene TRBD2, 5 bases. Germline CDR1 reads KGHDR; CDR2 reads SFDVKD. V dropped 0 bases and J dropped 3 bases, with 10 bases sitting between them. This CDR3 is built from 15 residues.

As DNA, the CDR3 is TGTGCCAGCAGTTTCAGGACAGGGGTGAGCACTGAAGCTTTCTTT. Residues: CASSFRTGVSTEAFF. The genes are TRBV6-5 and TRBJ1-1; the match to TRBD1 covers 9 bases. Germline V gene data show CDR1 as MNHEY and CDR2 as SVGAGI. The CDR3 contains 15 residues. V shed 4 bases and J 4 bases; nucleotides not matched to a gene: 7.

This clonotype was found once. V is TRBV29-1 and J is TRBJ2-5, with a weak D call TRBD2 (6 bases). Per germline, CDR1 SQVTM and CDR2 ANQGSEA. Deletions cut 8 bases from V and 5 bases from J, with 18 bases between. The CDR3 consists of 13 residues. DNA for the CDR3: TGCAGCACCGCCGGGACTGCTGTGGAGACCCAGTACTTC. It is translated as CSTAGTAVETQYF.

The genes are TRBV9 and TRBJ2-3, with TRBD2 identical over 12 bases. V was pared by 4 bases and J by 5 bases, with 11 bases of the junction left unmatched. CDR1 and CDR2 from the germline V gene are SGDLS and YYNGEE. The CDR3 loop spans 17 amino acids. CDR3 protein: CASSYTGASGGGDTQYF. CDR3 bases: TGTGCCAGCAGCTACACAGGGGCTAGCGGGGGGGGAGATACGCAGTATTTT.

The chain combines TRBV2 with TRBJ2-6; D could derive from TRBD1 or TRBD2 (6 bases each). CDR1 is SNHLY and CDR2 is FYNNEI in the germline V gene. This CDR3 is built from 15 residues. The V end was cut by 6 bases, the J end by 3 bases, with 12 bases between. The CDR3 sequence: CASSGRGGGANVLTF. CDR3 nucleotide sequence: TGTGCCAGCAGCGGCAGGGGAGGTGGGGCCAACGTCCTGACTTTC.

V usage is TRBV24-1 and J usage is TRBJ2-1; D unclear. The V and J ends lost 4 bases and 6 bases respectively, with 15 bases between them. This CDR3 contains 15 residues. Per germline, CDR1 KGHDR and CDR2 SFDVKD. CDR3 DNA sequence: TGTGCCACCAGTGACTTCTTTAATGGCGGCAATGAGCAGTTCTTC. The encoded protein is CATSDFFNGGNEQFF.

The V gene is TRBV3-1, the J gene TRBJ2-3, with a tentative D call TRBD1 (6 bases). Deletions cut 1 base from V and 3 bases from J, with 11 bases between. CDR1 and CDR2 (germline): LGHDT, YNNKEL (reference sequence). The CDR3 length is 15 residues. CDR3 residues: CASSQAQGRTDTQYF. The DNA of the CDR3 is TGTGCCAGCAGCCAAGCACAGGGAAGGACAGATACGCAGTATTTT.

This chain connects TRBV5-6 to TRBJ2-1, with D tentatively TRBD2 (5 bases). The CDR3 runs to 15 residues. V was pared by 0 bases and J by 8 bases, with 15 bases between. In germline, CDR1 is SGHDT, CDR2 YYEEEE. For the CDR3, the DNA is TGTGCCAGCAGCTTGGAGGGCGGGCCTAGGGATGAGCAGTTCTTC. This codes for CASSLEGGPRDEQFF.

The rearrangement joins TRBV28 to TRBJ1-5; the D is unclear. Germline CDR1 reads MDHEN; CDR2 reads SYDVKM. This CDR3 is built from 14 residues. V lost 0 bases, J lost 3 bases, and 6 bases lay in between. The CDR3 is CASSLWASNQPQHF. The CDR3, as DNA: TGTGCCAGCAGTTTATGGGCCTCCAATCAGCCCCAGCATTTT.

The CDR3 DNA reads as TGTGCCAGCAGCGTAGGACCGGAAGAGAGAGAAAAACTGTTTTTT. As protein: CASSVGPEEREKLFF. The J gene is TRBJ1-4, the V gene TRBV9, with D hard to call. Germline V gene data show CDR1 as SGDLS and CDR2 as YYNGEE. The CDR3 covers 15 residues. Trimming took off 0 bases at V and 8 bases at J, with 14 bases between the two ends. Full variable domain (rest looked up from reference TRBV9 and TRBJ1-4): DSGVTQTPKHLITATGQRVTLRCSPRSGDLSVYWYQQSLDQGLQFLIQYYNGEERAKGNILERFSAQQFPDLHSELNLSSLELGDSALYFCASSVGPEEREKLFFGSGTQLSVL.

The chain recombines TRBV6-2 or TRBV6-3 with TRBJ1-6; D possibly corresponds to TRBD1 (6 bases). The CDR3 is 16 amino acids. V lost 4 bases and J 7 bases, leaving 17 bases between the germline ends. CDR1 and CDR2 (germline): MNHEY, SVGEGT. The CDR3 DNA reads as TGTGCCAGCAGTTGGACCGGGACAAAAGTAAATTCACCCCTCCACTTT. Translated, it gives CASSWTGTKVNSPLHF.

The J gene is TRBJ1-6, the V gene TRBV7-9, with D unresolved. The CDR3 is made up of 13 amino acids. V gave up 5 bases and J gave up 10 bases, with 12 bases separating them. Germline lookup yields CDR1 SEHNR and CDR2 FQNEAQ (reference sequence). CDR3 DNA: TGTGCCAGCAGCAAGAATCCAGACTCACCCCTCCACTTT. It specifies CASSKNPDSPLHF.